This T cell receptor (beta chain) was identified in a study of blood T cell repertoires in COVID-19. The protocol was immunoSEQ multiplex PCR, while the TCRdb copy is restricted to in-frame clones and leaves out a portion. The sample has about 250,000 clones, over 70% seen once. In its sample, this clone was seen once. The clonotype was recovered from a woman aged 80 or over with acute or convalescent COVID-19. The sequencing input was peripheral blood.

The CDR3 region has the DNA TGTGCCAGCAGCCAAGGCGGGCTAGCGGGGAACCACCGTATCACAGATACGCAGTATTTT. Its protein is CASSQGGLAGNHRITDTQYF. The chain has TRBV14 and TRBJ2-3, with 9 bases aligning to TRBD2. J gave up 2 bases and V 1 base, and 16 bases lay outside the gene matches. Germline CDR1 and CDR2: SGHDN and FVKESK. This CDR3 is built from 20 residues.